These 17 T cell receptor beta chains were all obtained from the same sample, sequenced in a study of cytomegalovirus exposure and HLA in healthy donors. Assay: immunoSEQ multiplex PCR; the TCRdb copy retains only in-frame clones and omits some. Of fewer than 250,000 clones in the sample, 85% to 90% were seen once. The sequencing input was PBMCs. The source is a man in his late teens or twenties in good health and CMV-seronegative.

The chain links TRBV11-2 to TRBJ2-7, with TRBD2 matching 7 bases. J gave up 3 bases and V 3 bases, and 8 bases lay outside the gene matches. This CDR3 region has 15 residues. Per germline, CDR1 SGHAT and CDR2 FQNNGV. This chain's CDR3 is CASSFSGSGDYEQYF. CDR3 sequence (DNA): TGTGCCAGCAGCTTTTCGGGGAGCGGGGACTACGAGCAGTACTTC.

The rearrangement links TRBV28 to TRBJ2-7; D unclear. V gave up 5 bases and J gave up 3 bases, with 11 bases separating them. Germline V lookup: CDR1 MDHEN, CDR2 SYDVKM. The CDR3 spans 13 residues. This CDR3 reads CASSPLAYYEQYF. The CDR3, as DNA: TGTGCCAGCAGTCCCCTGGCTTACTACGAGCAGTACTTC.

The chain combines TRBV4-3 with TRBJ2-7, with a possible D match to TRBD1 (6 bases). There are 15 residues in the CDR3. V shed 0 bases and J shed 5 bases, with 14 bases lying between them. Germline V gene lookup returns CDR1 LGHNA and CDR2 YSLEER. This CDR3 is CASSQEVYRAHEQYF. CDR3 nucleotide sequence: TGCGCCAGCAGCCAAGAAGTCTACAGGGCCCACGAGCAGTACTTC.

In regard to this clone: The same CDR3 is also encoded by other DNA sequences in this sample. The rearrangement uses TRBV27 and TRBJ1-2, with D possibly being TRBD1 (6 bases). Germline values: CDR1 MNHEY, CDR2 SMNVEV (reference sequence). V was trimmed by 3 bases and J by 2 bases, leaving 7 bases between them. This CDR3 has 13 amino acids. The CDR3: CASSFQGNYGYTF. As DNA, the CDR3 is TGTGCCAGCAGTTTCCAGGGGAACTATGGCTACACCTTC.

The chain carries TRBV7-8 and TRBJ2-1, with 9 bases matching TRBD2. Trimming at V came to 3 bases and at J to 5 bases, leaving 5 bases not matched to a gene. In germline, CDR1 is SGHVS, CDR2 FQNEAQ. The CDR3 spans 15 residues. CDR3 bases: TGTGCCAGCAGCTTTGCACTAGCGGGCCACAATGAGCAGTTCTTC. It codes for CASSFALAGHNEQFF. The full variable domain, completed using reference TRBV7-8 and TRBJ2-1, is GAGVSQSPRYKVAKRGQDVALRCDPISGHVSLFWYQQALGQGPEFLTYFQNEAQLDKSGLPSDRFFAERPEGSVSTLKIQRTQQEDSAVYLCASSFALAGHNEQFFGPGTRLTVL.

The V and J genes are TRBV28 and TRBJ1-1; D is possibly TRBD1 (6 bases). With 6 bases removed from V and 0 bases from J, the gap between germline ends came to 11 bases. CDR1 MDHEN and CDR2 SYDVKM come from the germline V gene. CDR3 length: 14 amino acids. CDR3: CASRTQGMNTEAFF. For the CDR3, the DNA is TGTGCCAGCAGGACCCAGGGGATGAACACTGAAGCTTTCTTT.

The V and J genes are TRBV15 and TRBJ2-1; the match to TRBD1 covers 7 bases. The CDR3 consists of 16 residues. Germline values: CDR1 LNHNV, CDR2 YYDKDF (reference sequence). Losses at the gene ends were 4 bases for V and 0 bases for J; bases not matched to a gene: 6. CDR3 DNA sequence: TGTGCCACCAGCATGCAGACAGGGCACTCCTACAATGAGCAGTTCTTC. Translating it yields CATSMQTGHSYNEQFF. The full variable domain, rest sourced from reference TRBV15 and TRBJ2-1, is DAMVIQNPRYQVTQFGKPVTLSCSQTLNHNVMYWYQQKSSQAPKLLFHYYDKDFNNEADTPDNFQSRRPNTSFCFLDIRSPGLGDTAMYLCATSMQTGHSYNEQFFGPGTRLTVL.

This clone was detected only once. The chain links TRBV7-9 to TRBJ2-7; D is perhaps TRBD1 (6 bases). The germline CDR1 and CDR2 sequences are SEHNR and FQNEAQ (reference sequence). The V and J ends lost 5 bases and 4 bases respectively, with 12 bases between them. The CDR3 sequence is 13 residues long. The CDR3, as DNA: TGTGCCAGCAGCCCCTGGACAGAATACGAGCAGTACTTC. Protein product: CASSPWTEYEQYF.

This rearrangement joins TRBV29-1 to TRBJ2-5; TRBD2 is a possible D gene (6 bases). The CDR3 has 14 residues. V was cut by 4 bases and J by 1 base, with 13 bases left in between. Looked up from germline, CDR1 is SQVTM and CDR2 is ANQGSEA. CDR3: CSVARDSIQETQYF. For the CDR3, the DNA is TGCAGCGTTGCTAGGGACTCAATCCAAGAGACCCAGTACTTC.

A note on this clone: Other DNA sequences from this sample encode an identical CDR3 as well. The rearrangement joins TRBV4-3 to TRBJ1-4, with 11 bases matching TRBD1. The CDR3 totals 14 residues. Germline CDR1 and CDR2: LGHNA and YSLEER. Trimming removed 3 bases from V and 7 bases from J; junction bases left unmatched: 1. CDR3 nucleotides: TGCGCCAGCAGCCAGGGACAGGGGGGTGAAAAACTGTTTTTT. Its protein is CASSQGQGGEKLFF.

This chain joins TRBV27 and TRBJ1-2; D ambiguous. The CDR3 consists of 13 residues. The V end lost 6 bases, the J end lost 5 bases, and 13 bases lay between the germline ends. Germline V gives CDR1 MNHEY, CDR2 SMNVEV (reference sequence). The DNA of the CDR3 is TGTGCCAGCAGCAGACTAGGCGGGTATGGCTACACCTTC. The encoded protein is CASSRLGGYGYTF.

This clone was picked up a small number of times. The J gene is TRBJ2-7, the V gene TRBV27; 11 nucleotides match TRBD2. The CDR3 runs to 13 residues. V lost 6 bases and J lost 4; bases outside the gene matches: 2. Germline V gene sequence: CDR1 MNHEY, CDR2 SMNVEV (reference sequence). Written as DNA, the CDR3 is TGTGCCAGCAGGGGGACTAGCGGATACGAGCAGTACTTC. Protein product: CASRGTSGYEQYF.

The chain uses TRBV27 and TRBJ2-1, with TRBD2 matching 11 bases. The CDR3 is made up of 17 amino acids. The ends lost 5 bases at V and 9 bases at J; junction bases unmatched: 15. The germline gives CDR1 MNHEY, CDR2 SMNVEV (reference sequence). CDR3 in DNA: TGTGCCAGCAGTCCCCGGGTGGTAGCGGGAGGGTTAGTTGAGCAGTTCTTC. Its translation is CASSPRVVAGGLVEQFF.

J is TRBJ2-2 and V is TRBV14, with 10 bases matching TRBD1. With V trimmed by 1 base and J by 4 bases, 6 bases remained unmatched. The CDR3 is made up of 17 amino acids. CDR1 is SGHDN and CDR2 is FVKESK in the germline V gene. The CDR3 sequence: CASSQGGTGVITGELFF. In DNA, the CDR3 is TGTGCCAGCAGCCAAGGAGGGACAGGGGTTATCACCGGGGAGCTGTTTTTT.

The genes are TRBV7-2 and TRBJ2-1; 15 nucleotides match TRBD2. From germline, CDR1 is SGHTA and CDR2 FQGNSA. Trimming removed 3 bases from V and 9 bases from J; junction bases left unmatched: 6. This CDR3 is 16 amino acids long. This CDR3 is CASSLRTSGRAGEQFF. DNA of the CDR3: TGTGCCAGCAGCTTGCGGACTAGCGGGAGGGCTGGTGAGCAGTTCTTC.

Only a few counts were recorded for this clone. V usage is TRBV9 and J usage is TRBJ2-3; 7 bases match TRBD1. V lost 4 bases and J lost 3; bases outside the gene matches: 8. CDR1 SGDLS and CDR2 YYNGEE come from the germline V gene. This CDR3 has 15 residues. The CDR3 bases are TGTGCCAGCAGCCCCCGACAGGGTAGAACAGATACGCAGTATTTT. Translating gives CASSPRQGRTDTQYF.

The J gene is TRBJ1-2, the V gene TRBV15; 8 bases align to TRBD1. V was clipped by 0 bases and J by 4 bases; unmatched bases: 4. The CDR3 has 15 amino acids. Per the germline V gene, CDR1 is LNHNV and CDR2 is YYDKDF (reference sequence). This chain's CDR3 is CATSRDRDRSYGYTF. In DNA, the CDR3 is TGTGCCACCAGCAGAGACCGGGACAGGAGCTATGGCTACACCTTC.